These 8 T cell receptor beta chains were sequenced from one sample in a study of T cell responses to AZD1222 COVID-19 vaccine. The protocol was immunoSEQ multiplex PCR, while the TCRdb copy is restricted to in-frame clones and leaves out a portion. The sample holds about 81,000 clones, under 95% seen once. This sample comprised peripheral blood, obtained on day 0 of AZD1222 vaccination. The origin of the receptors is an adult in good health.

CDR3 DNA: TGTGCCAGCAGTACGACAGGGTTGGGGGAGCTGTTTTTT. This translates into CASSTTGLGELFF. The chain recombines TRBV9 with TRBJ2-2; 7 bases map to TRBD1. The germline CDR1 and CDR2 sequences are SGDLS and YYNGEE. This CDR3 comprises 13 residues. Trimming cost V 5 bases and J 8 bases; bases outside gene matches: 6.

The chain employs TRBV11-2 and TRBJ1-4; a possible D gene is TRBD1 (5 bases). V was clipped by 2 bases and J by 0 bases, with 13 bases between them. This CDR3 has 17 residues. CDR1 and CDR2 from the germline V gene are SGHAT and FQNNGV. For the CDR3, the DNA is TGTGCCAGCAGCTTATTCAGGGAGGAACCAACTAATGAAAAACTGTTTTTT. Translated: CASSLFREEPTNEKLFF.

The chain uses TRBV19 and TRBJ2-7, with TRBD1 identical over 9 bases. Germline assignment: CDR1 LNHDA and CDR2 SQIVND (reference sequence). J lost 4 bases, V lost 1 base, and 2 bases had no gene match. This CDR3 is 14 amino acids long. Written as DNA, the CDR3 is TGTGCCAGTAGTATAGGGACAGGGGAATACGAGCAGTACTTC. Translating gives CASSIGTGEYEQYF.

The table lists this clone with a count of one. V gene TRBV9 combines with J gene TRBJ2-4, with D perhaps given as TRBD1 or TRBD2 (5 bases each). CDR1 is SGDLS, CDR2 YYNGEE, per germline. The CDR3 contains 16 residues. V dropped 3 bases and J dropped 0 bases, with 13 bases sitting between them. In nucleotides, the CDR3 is TGTGCCAGCAGCGCGGGACCTCTGTTAGCCAAAAACATTCAGTACTTC. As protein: CASSAGPLLAKNIQYF.

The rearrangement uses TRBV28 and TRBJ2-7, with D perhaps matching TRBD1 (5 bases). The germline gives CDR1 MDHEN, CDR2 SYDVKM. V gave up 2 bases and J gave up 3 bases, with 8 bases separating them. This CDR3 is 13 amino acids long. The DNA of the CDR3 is TGTGCCAGCAGTTTAAGGACAATCTACGAGCAGTACTTC. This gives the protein CASSLRTIYEQYF. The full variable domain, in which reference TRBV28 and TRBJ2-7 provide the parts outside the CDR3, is DVKVTQSSRYLVKRTGEKVFLECVQDMDHENMFWYRQDPGLGLRLIYFSYDVKMKEKGDIPEGYSVSREKKERFSLILESASTNQTSMYLCASSLRTIYEQYFGPGTRLTVT.

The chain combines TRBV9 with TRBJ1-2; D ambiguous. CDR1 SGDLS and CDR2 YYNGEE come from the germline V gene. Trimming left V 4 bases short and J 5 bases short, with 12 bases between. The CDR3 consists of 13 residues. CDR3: CASSPGVDYGYTF. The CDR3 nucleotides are TGTGCCAGCAGCCCCGGAGTAGATTATGGCTACACCTTC.

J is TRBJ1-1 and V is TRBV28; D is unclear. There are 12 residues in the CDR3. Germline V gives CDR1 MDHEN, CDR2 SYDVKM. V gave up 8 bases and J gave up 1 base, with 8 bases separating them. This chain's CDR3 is CASVTWNTEAFF. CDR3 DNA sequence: TGTGCCAGCGTAACCTGGAACACTGAAGCTTTCTTT.

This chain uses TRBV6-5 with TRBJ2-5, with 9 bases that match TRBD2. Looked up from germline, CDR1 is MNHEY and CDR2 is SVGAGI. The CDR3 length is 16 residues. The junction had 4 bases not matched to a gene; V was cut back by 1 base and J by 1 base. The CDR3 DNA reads TGTGCCAGCAGTTACTGGCTAGCGGGGCCCCAAGAGACCCAGTACTTC. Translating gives CASSYWLAGPQETQYF.